This T cell receptor (beta chain) came from a study of cytomegalovirus exposure and HLA in healthy donors. Notes on the study in general: The later analysis indicated that the majority of CMV-associated TCR beta chains appeared HLA-restricted. One later analysis reportedly identified an Asian-associated ancestry cluster that showed fewer N-insertions than the approximately 700-donor mean.

In the PCR, 60 Vbeta and 13 Jbeta primers were used. Measured with immunoSEQ multiplex PCR; TCRdb has only the in-frame clones, and not every one. The table records 150,000 or so clones, roughly 80% of them present only once. In germline, CDR1 is MGHRA, CDR2 YSYEKL. V was cut by 3 bases and J by 3 bases, with 11 bases left in between. This CDR3 contains 14 residues. The table lists this clone with a count of one. Its antigen is currently unknown. The chain joins TRBV4-1 to TRBJ2-5; tentative D call: TRBD2 (6 bases). This TCR was sampled from a woman aged 18-35 years in good health and CMV-seronegative. The sample taken for sequencing was PBMCs. CDR3 sequence (DNA): TGCGCCAGCAGCCAGGGACTGGGAAAAGAGACCCAGTACTTC. This gives the protein CASSQGLGKETQYF.